These T cell receptor beta chains were read from a single sample in a study of follicular helper T cells after annual influenza vaccination. Sequencing was performed with immunoSEQ multiplex PCR; in TCRdb, only in-frame clones are kept and a portion is missing. Here the sample spans fewer than 10,000 clones, approximately 90% being singletons. Sequenced material: CXCR5+ CD38- circulating T follicular helper cells from blood, taken on the day of influenza vaccination. The receptors originated from an adult who received the influenza vaccine. The CDR3 runs from the conserved cysteine through the conserved F or W. A D gene is named only where the DNA matches it firmly. Expanded clones are given a class, and other clones once, few, many or no size at all.

TRBV5-1	NA	TRBD1	TRBJ1-6	CASSSEPDRGPDTPLHF
TRBV19	NA	TRBD1	TRBJ1-3	CASSPRQGASGNTIYF
TRBV5-4	NA	NA	TRBJ1-1	CASSLEGNTEAFF
TRBV6-5	NA	TRBD1	TRBJ2-7	CASKGTGGYEQYF
TRBV7-3	once	NA	TRBJ2-2	CASSLGLITGELFF
TRBV29-1	NA	TRBD2	TRBJ2-1	CSVVVVRGANNEQFF
TRBV7-8	NA	NA	TRBJ2-6	CASSLAPLSGANVLTF
TRBV6-5	once	NA	TRBJ1-3	CASSYSTGNTIYF
TRBV29-1	NA	NA	TRBJ2-3	CSVDRQGGTQYF
TRBV5-4	NA	NA	TRBJ1-1	CASSLEQGSEAFF
TRBV11-3	NA	NA	TRBJ1-1	CASSSSRGVGTEAFF
TRBV5-4	NA	NA	TRBJ1-3	CASSLGQEIGNTIYF
TRBV7-3	NA	NA	TRBJ1-1	CASSSDRNTEAFF
TRBV9	NA	NA	TRBJ1-6	CASSVRDDNSPLHF
TRBV30	NA	NA	TRBJ2-3	CAWRKVFDTQYF
TRBV28	NA	TRBD2	TRBJ2-7	CASLTSGGTYEQYF
TRBV7-9	NA	TRBD2	TRBJ2-7	CASSAGVAGMGYEQYF
TRBV9	NA	NA	TRBJ1-3	CASSVRGNSGNTIYF
TRBV30	NA	NA	TRBJ2-6	CAWSVGVSNVLTF
TRBV19	NA	TRBD1	TRBJ2-7	CASSDRGYEQYF
TRBV4-2	NA	TRBD2	TRBJ2-2	CASSPPEGGGGAVPGVVGELFF
TRBV5-1	NA	TRBD1	TRBJ1-6	CASRRTGGESPLHF
TRBV29-1	once	TRBD1	TRBJ2-3	CSVGQGEDTQYF
TRBV15	NA	NA	TRBJ2-1	CATSKIGTNPLDEQFF
TRBV5-6	NA	TRBD2	TRBJ2-1	CASSAMTSGGNNEQFF
TRBV7-3	NA	TRBD2	TRBJ2-1	CASSLATSGGASYNEQFF
TRBV7-9	NA	TRBD1	TRBJ1-4	CASSLPGQGREKLFF
TRBV2	NA	TRBD1	TRBJ1-1	CASTDRGRTEAFF
TRBV2	NA	NA	TRBJ1-3	CASSLKGGNTIYF
TRBV7-9	NA	TRBD1	TRBJ2-7	CASSYRDSSYEQYF
TRBV7-2	NA	TRBD2	TRBJ2-3	CASSIKSGLEGGDTQYF
TRBV2	NA	NA	TRBJ1-4	CASSGPGTGNEKLFF
TRBV5-5	NA	TRBD1	TRBJ1-2	CASSFSQGVVYGYTF
TRBV19	NA	NA	TRBJ2-1	CASRGLQGYEQFF
TRBV27	NA	NA	TRBJ2-3	CASSRPGNTDTQYF
TRBV10-3	NA	TRBD1	TRBJ1-1	CAIGQGNTEAFF
TRBV7-8	NA	NA	TRBJ1-6	CASSLSSGKNSPLHF
TRBV5-4	once	TRBD1	TRBJ2-3	CASRPLPGQENTDTQYF
TRBV6-6	NA	NA	TRBJ1-5	CASSSPLKDSNQPQHF
TRBV19	NA	NA	TRBJ1-2	CASSIPSGYGYTF
TRBV5-4	NA	TRBD1	TRBJ1-6	CASSGGTGWFSPLHF